The 11 T cell receptor beta chains below all came from one sample that was sequenced in a study of shared clonotypes between healthy human individuals. Profiling relied on immunoSEQ multiplex PCR, and the TCRdb table lists in-frame clones only, not all of them. The table lists roughly 700,000 clones, 90% of them singletons, with 30% to 40% in the top ten. The sequencing input was memory CD8+ T cells from PBMCs. The subset here: CD45RO+ cells pooled with CCR7-negative TemRA cells. These receptors all stem from a young man in good health. Some clones in this sample may be carry-over from other donors' samples.

This clone was detected only a few times. The chain recombines TRBV2 with TRBJ2-7; TRBD2 matches at 11 bases. The CDR3 loop spans 16 amino acids. The germline V gene has CDR1 SNHLY and CDR2 FYNNEI. The trim removed 2 bases at V and 9 bases at J, leaving 12 bases unmatched. CDR3 in DNA: TGTGCCAGCAGTGAATGGGGAGCGACTAGCGGGATGGGGCAGTACTTC. This gives the protein CASSEWGATSGMGQYF. Full variable domain (outside the CDR3, taken from reference TRBV2 and TRBJ2-7): EPEVTQTPSHQVTQMGQEVILRCVPISNHLYFYWYRQILGQKVEFLVSFYNNEISEKSEIFDDQFSVERPDGSNFTLKIRSTKLEDSAMYFCASSEWGATSGMGQYFGPGTRLTVT.

This clone has more than one count but fewer than ten. This chain joins TRBV7-8 and TRBJ1-1; 8 bases line up with TRBD1. Germline V lookup: CDR1 SGHVS, CDR2 FQNEAQ. V dropped 1 base and J dropped 4; count of bases not matched to a gene: 2. This CDR3 comprises 14 residues. In DNA form, the CDR3 reads TGTGCCAGCAGCTTAGACAGGGGGGGCACTGAAGCTTTCTTT. The encoded protein is CASSLDRGGTEAFF.

The rearrangement links TRBV7-9 to TRBJ1-1, with 7 nucleotides matching TRBD1. This CDR3 contains 15 residues. V was pared by 5 bases and J by 3 bases, with 9 bases of the junction left unmatched. Germline CDR1 reads SEHNR; CDR2 reads FQNEAQ (reference sequence). The CDR3 sequence is CASSPLTGSDTEAFF. CDR3 bases: TGTGCCAGCAGCCCCCTGACAGGGTCGGACACTGAAGCTTTCTTT. The full variable domain, completed using reference TRBV7-9 and TRBJ1-1, is DTGVSQNPRHKITKRGQNVTFRCDPISEHNRLYWYRQTLGQGPEFLTYFQNEAQLEKSRLLSDRFSAERPKGSFSTLEIQRTEQGDSAMYLCASSPLTGSDTEAFFGQGTRLTVV.

The chain employs TRBV5-1 and TRBJ2-1; D is possibly TRBD2 (5 bases). The germline V and J ends were trimmed by 4 bases and 9 bases, with 17 bases remaining between them. The CDR3 runs to 14 residues. CDR1 SGHRS and CDR2 YFSETQ come from the germline V gene. CDR3 in DNA: TGCGCCAGCAGCGCTGAGGACTTTTACGGTGAGCAGTTCTTC. It specifies CASSAEDFYGEQFF. The entire variable domain, with the rest obtained from reference TRBV5-1 and TRBJ2-1, is as follows: KAGVTQTPRYLIKTRGQQVTLSCSPISGHRSVSWYQQTPGQGLQFLFEYFSETQRNKGNFPGRFSGRQFSNSRSEMNVSTLELGDSALYLCASSAEDFYGEQFFGPGTRLTVL.

J is TRBJ2-1 and V is TRBV7-2, with 10 bases matching TRBD2. The germline V gene has CDR1 SGHTA and CDR2 FQGNSA. Losses at the gene ends were 5 bases for V and 1 base for J; bases not matched to a gene: 14. The CDR3 loop spans 19 amino acids. The CDR3, as DNA: TGTGCCAGCAGCATCGGGCTAGCGGGAGCCCCCGGGTCCTACAATGAGCAGTTCTTC. Residues: CASSIGLAGAPGSYNEQFF.

This clone was observed once. The V and J genes are TRBV7-9 and TRBJ2-1, with a possible D match to TRBD1 (6 bases). This CDR3 has 13 residues. From germline, CDR1 is SEHNR and CDR2 FQNEAQ (reference sequence). V was pared by 3 bases and J by 10 bases, with 13 bases between. CDR3 amino acids: CASSFVRGDEQFF. Written as DNA, the CDR3 is TGTGCCAGCAGCTTTGTCAGGGGCGACGAGCAGTTCTTC.

The chain couples TRBV9 to TRBJ2-1, with 10 bases matching TRBD2. The V gene end was trimmed by 3 bases and the J gene end by 0 bases; junction bases not matched to a gene: 6. This CDR3 contains 17 residues. Germline V gene data show CDR1 as SGDLS and CDR2 as YYNGEE. This CDR3 reads CASSASGSGSSYNEQFF. The DNA for the CDR3 is TGTGCCAGCAGCGCTAGCGGGAGTGGGAGCTCCTACAATGAGCAGTTCTTC.

DNA of the CDR3: TGTGCCAGCAGCGTGCTCAGAGGTGTCGAGAGCGAGCAGTACTTC. The encoded protein is CASSVLRGVESEQYF. The chain uses TRBV7-9 and TRBJ2-7; D not resolved. Per the germline V gene, CDR1 is SEHNR and CDR2 is FQNEAQ (reference sequence). This CDR3 region has 15 residues. The V end lost 5 bases, the J end lost 6 bases, and 20 bases lay between the germline ends.

This rearrangement joins TRBV11-3 to TRBJ2-7; D is unresolved. The V and J ends lost 6 bases and 0 bases respectively, with 9 bases between them. The CDR3 is made up of 13 amino acids. Germline V gives CDR1 SGHNT, CDR2 YENEEA. Written as DNA, the CDR3 is TGTGCCAGCAGTGGCAGAAGCTCCTACGAGCAGTACTTC. This translates into CASSGRSSYEQYF.

The chain employs TRBV2 and TRBJ2-7; the D call may be TRBD1 or TRBD2 (5 bases each). The V end lost 2 bases, the J end lost 0 bases, and 8 bases lay between the germline ends. This CDR3 has 14 residues. Germline CDR1 is SNHLY and CDR2 is FYNNEI. The CDR3 is CASSEWGSSYEQYF. The DNA for the CDR3 is TGTGCCAGCAGTGAATGGGGGAGCTCCTACGAGCAGTACTTC.

The chain uses TRBV7-3 and TRBJ2-3, with TRBD2 as a possible D gene (6 bases). Between the trimmed V and J ends, which lost 3 bases and 2 bases, there was a span of 9 bases. Germline CDR1 and CDR2: SGHTA and FQGTGA. The CDR3 extends over 14 amino acids. CDR3 DNA sequence: TGTGCCAGCAGCTTCGGCGGGGACACAGATACGCAGTATTTT. It is translated as CASSFGGDTDTQYF.